Listed below are T cell receptor beta chains from one sample, sequenced in a study of cytomegalovirus exposure and HLA in healthy donors. Using immunoSEQ multiplex PCR, the repertoire was profiled, and TCRdb retains in-frame clones only, with some absent. The sample carries 60,000 to 70,000 clones, approximately 90% recorded once. The sample comprised PBMCs. These receptors were taken from a woman under 30 in good health and CMV-seronegative. Both conserved end residues are part of each CDR3. The order of the fields is CDR3 length, J gene, V gene, clone size, D gene, CDR3 protein, CDR3 DNA. A D gene is named only where the DNA matches it firmly. Clone sizes are given selectively: once, few, many, or a class where the clone is expanded.

>13|TRBJ1-1|TRBV6-5|NA|NA
CASSYRRNTEAFF
TGTGCCAGCAGTTACCGGAGGAACACTGAAGCTTTCTTT
>15|TRBJ1-6|TRBV5-1|NA|TRBD1
CASSPGQLLGSPLHF
TGCGCCAGCAGCCCGGGACAGCTGTTGGGTTCACCCCTCCACTTT
>12|TRBJ2-7|TRBV2|once|NA
CASSVPGVEQYF
TGTGCCAGCAGTGTGCCGGGGGTCGAGCAGTACTTC
>14|TRBJ2-7|TRBV10-3|NA|TRBD2
CASRGLAGSYEQYF
TGTGCCAGCCGGGGACTAGCGGGGTCCTACGAGCAGTACTTC
>14|TRBJ2-1|TRBV11-2|NA|NA
CASSLDISDAEQFF
TGTGCCAGCAGCTTAGATATTAGCGACGCTGAGCAGTTCTTC
>15|TRBJ1-5|TRBV27|NA|NA
CASSLVGGLNQPQHF
TGTGCCAGCAGTTTAGTGGGGGGGCTCAATCAGCCCCAGCATTTT
>15|TRBJ2-3|TRBV11-3|once|TRBD1
CASSLTRTGADTQYF
TGTGCCAGCAGCTTAACCCGGACAGGGGCAGATACGCAGTATTTT
>15|TRBJ1-3|TRBV9|NA|TRBD1
CASSVLDRESNTIYF
TGTGCCAGCAGCGTATTAGACAGGGAGAGTAACACCATATATTTT
>15|TRBJ2-2|TRBV5-3|NA|TRBD1
CARSTPGQTTGELFF
TGTGCCAGAAGCACACCGGGACAGACAACCGGGGAGCTGTTTTTT
>14|TRBJ1-2|TRBV27|NA|TRBD1
CASRRDPGTVRNTF
TGTGCCAGCAGGAGAGACCCCGGGACAGTAAGAAACACCTTC
>13|TRBJ1-1|TRBV29-1|NA|TRBD1
CSVDQTGFDEAFF
TGCAGCGTCGATCAGACAGGGTTTGATGAAGCTTTCTTT
>16|TRBJ2-7|TRBV12-2|NA|NA
CASRVSSRGPSYEQYF
TGTGCAAGTCGCGTTTCCAGCAGGGGTCCCTCCTACGAGCAGTACTTC
>13|TRBJ1-5|TRBV30|NA|TRBD1
CAWTGQGGQPQHF
TGTGCCTGGACCGGACAGGGGGGACAGCCCCAGCATTTT
>14|TRBJ1-2|TRBV5-1|NA|NA
CASSGSGAGYGYTF
TGCGCCAGCAGCGGATCAGGGGCGGGCTATGGCTACACCTTC
>14|TRBJ2-7|TRBV6-5|once|TRBD1
CASRDREISYEQYF
TGTGCCAGCAGGGACAGGGAAATTTCCTACGAGCAGTACTTC
>11|TRBJ2-7|TRBV2|NA|NA
CASSAQSQQYF
TGTGCCAGCAGTGCACAGTCGCAGCAGTACTTC
>17|TRBJ2-1|TRBV4-3|NA|NA
CASSQAGGGPSYNEQFF
TGCGCCAGCAGCCAAGCCGGCGGGGGCCCCTCCTACAATGAGCAGTTCTTC
>12|TRBJ1-3|TRBV4-1|NA|NA
CASSLAGNTIYF
TGCGCCAGCAGCCTAGCTGGAAACACCATATATTTT
>14|TRBJ1-1|TRBV28|NA|NA
CASSFWAKNTEAFF
TGTGCCAGCAGTTTCTGGGCGAAGAACACTGAAGCTTTCTTT
>14|TRBJ2-5|TRBV9|NA|NA
CASSYGTPQETQYF
TGTGCCAGCAGCTACGGGACTCCCCAAGAGACCCAGTACTTC
>14|TRBJ1-4|TRBV5-1|few|NA
CASSSLGSGEKLFF
TGCGCCAGCAGCTCTCTAGGGTCGGGGGAAAAACTGTTTTTT
>12|TRBJ2-3|TRBV29-1|once|NA
CSVDRGTDTQYF
TGCAGCGTTGATAGGGGAACAGATACGCAGTATTTT
>11|TRBJ2-7|TRBV7-2|NA|NA
CASSLQGEQYF
TGTGCCAGCAGCCTGCAGGGCGAGCAGTACTTC
>15|TRBJ2-7|TRBV5-1|NA|TRBD2
CASQLAGGYTYEQYF
TGCGCCAGTCAACTAGCGGGAGGGTACACCTACGAGCAGTACTTC
>15|TRBJ1-1|TRBV18|NA|NA
CASSLDGGGNTEAFF
TGTGCCAGCTCACTAGATGGGGGCGGGAACACTGAAGCTTTCTTT
>16|TRBJ1-1|TRBV11-2|NA|TRBD1
CASSLEGQGGGTEAFF
TGTGCCAGCAGCTTAGAGGGACAGGGAGGTGGCACTGAAGCTTTCTTT
>15|TRBJ2-5|TRBV11-2|NA|NA
CASRFKQGILETQYF
TGTGCCAGCAGATTCAAACAGGGTATTTTAGAGACCCAGTACTTC
>14|TRBJ1-1|TRBV5-1|NA|NA
CASSLLGLGTEAFF
TGCGCCAGCAGCTTGTTGGGGCTTGGCACTGAAGCTTTCTTT
>15|TRBJ1-6|TRBV9|few|NA
CASSVFGGPNSPLHF
TGTGCCAGCAGCGTCTTTGGGGGCCCAAATTCACCCCTCCACTTT
>12|TRBJ1-5|TRBV28|NA|NA
CASIQLGQPQHF
TGTGCCAGCATCCAACTCGGTCAGCCCCAGCATTTT
>14|TRBJ2-7|TRBV6-6|NA|TRBD2
CASSMGLADYEQYF
TGTGCCAGCAGTATGGGACTAGCGGACTACGAGCAGTACTTC
>15|TRBJ2-7|TRBV15|NA|TRBD1
CATSSSGTGEYEQYF
TGTGCCACCAGCAGCTCCGGGACAGGGGAATACGAGCAGTACTTC
>13|TRBJ1-6|TRBV7-2|NA|NA
CASSLAEGTPLHF
TGTGCCAGCAGCTTAGCGGAGGGAACACCCCTCCACTTT
>14|TRBJ2-7|TRBV7-2|NA|TRBD2
CASSLAGGNYEQYF
TGTGCCAGCAGCTTAGCGGGGGGGAACTACGAGCAGTACTTC
>14|TRBJ1-2|TRBV2|NA|NA
CASRGTGRSYGYTF
TGTGCCAGCAGGGGGACTGGTCGGAGCTATGGCTACACCTTC
>15|TRBJ2-1|TRBV5-8|NA|NA
CASSLGVAVNNEQFF
TGTGCCAGCAGCTTGGGAGTAGCGGTAAACAATGAGCAGTTCTTC
>14|TRBJ2-5|TRBV6-6|NA|TRBD1
CASSWTGARETQYF
TGTGCCAGCAGTTGGACAGGGGCTCGAGAGACCCAGTACTTC
>15|TRBJ2-1|TRBV5-1|NA|TRBD2
CASSLDSGTYNEQFF
TGCGCCAGCAGCTTGGATAGCGGGACCTACAATGAGCAGTTCTTC
>18|TRBJ2-1|TRBV14|NA|TRBD2
CASSSRLAGRNTYNEQFF
TGTGCCAGCAGTAGTCGGCTAGCGGGGAGAAACACCTACAATGAGCAGTTCTTC